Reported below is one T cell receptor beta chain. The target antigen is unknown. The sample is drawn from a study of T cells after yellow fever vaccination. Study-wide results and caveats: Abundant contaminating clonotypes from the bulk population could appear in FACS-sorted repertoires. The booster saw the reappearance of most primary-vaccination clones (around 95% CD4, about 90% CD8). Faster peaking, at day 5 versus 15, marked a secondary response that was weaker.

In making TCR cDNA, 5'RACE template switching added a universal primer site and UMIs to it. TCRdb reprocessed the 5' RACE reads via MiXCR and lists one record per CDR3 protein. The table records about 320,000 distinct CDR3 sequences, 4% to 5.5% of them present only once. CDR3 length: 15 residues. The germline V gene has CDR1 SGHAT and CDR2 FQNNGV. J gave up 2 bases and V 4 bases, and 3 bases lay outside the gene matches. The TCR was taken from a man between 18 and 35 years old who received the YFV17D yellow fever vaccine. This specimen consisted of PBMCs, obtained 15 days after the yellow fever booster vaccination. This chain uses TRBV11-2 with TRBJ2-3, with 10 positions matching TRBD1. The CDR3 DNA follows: TGTGCCAGCAGCTCGACAGGGGGCAACACAGATACGCAGTATTTT. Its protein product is CASSSTGGNTDTQYF.